This TCR beta chain was captured in a study of cytomegalovirus exposure and HLA in healthy donors. V was pared by 6 bases and J by 4 bases, with 19 bases between. Germline loops: CDR1 SGDLS, CDR2 YYNGEE. The CDR3 runs to 15 residues. PCR employed 60 Vbeta and 13 Jbeta primers. Method: immunoSEQ multiplex PCR; TCRdb's copy keeps in-frame clones and lacks some. In the table there are around 100,000 clones, about 70% of which are singletons. In its sample, this clone was seen a few times. Sequences were obtained from PBMCs. The gene calls are TRBV9 and TRBJ1-2; weak D call: TRBD1 (6 bases). The TCR was taken from a middle-aged woman in good health and CMV-seronegative. CDR3 bases: TGTGCCAGCAACCGGGGGGGGGCCGGCCCCTATGGCTACACCTTC. Translated: CASNRGGAGPYGYTF. The full variable domain, its missing parts supplied by reference TRBV9 and TRBJ1-2, is DSGVTQTPKHLITATGQRVTLRCSPRSGDLSVYWYQQSLDQGLQFLIQYYNGEERAKGNILERFSAQQFPDLHSELNLSSLELGDSALYFCASNRGGAGPYGYTFGSGTRLTVV.